There are many counts of the clone carrying this TCR beta chain. Its antigen is not known. The study's findings and limits: Greatest tumor Treg TCR overlap was with tumor naive CD4+ cells.

In TCRdb, the 5' RACE reads were re-called with MiXCR into one record per CDR3 protein. The sample records fewer than 75,000 distinct CDR3 sequences, approximately 26% being singletons. The CDR3 spans 18 residues. V gave up 5 bases and J gave up 0 bases; unmatched junction bases: 15. Germline CDR1 and CDR2: SGHTA and FQGTGA. The sorted Tregs were CD4+CD25+CD127-/low cells. The source of this sequence is a female donor with breast cancer. The sample was tumor-infiltrating Tregs sorted from the breast tumor. The V call is TRBV7-3, the J call TRBJ1-2; 7 bases align to TRBD1. The CDR3 coding sequence is TGTGCCAGCAGCGTTACCGGGACAGAACTATTAGCTAACTATGGCTACACCTTC. Its translation: CASSVTGTELLANYGYTF.